Listed below are T cell receptor beta chains from one sample, sequenced in a study of T cell repertoires in cytomegalovirus infection. TCRdb reprocessed the reads with MiXCR, giving one entry per CDR3 protein. The sample shows 700,000 to 950,000 distinct CDR3 sequences, over 25% of them seen only once. No antigens are known for them. The sequencing here drew on cultured CD8+ T cells from PBMCs, taken from culture after CMV antigen stimulation. Receptors originate from a human donor in good health (CMV status not recorded). Some clones in this sample may be carry-over from other donors' samples. Both conserved end residues are part of each CDR3. A D gene is named only where the DNA matches it firmly. The size of a clone is reported for some rows only, either as once, few or many, or as a class for expanded clones.

V,D,J,size,DNA,CDR3
TRBV5-1,-,TRBJ1-5,once,TGCGCCAGCAGCTTGGACGGGCAGAGGCCCCAGCATTTT,CASSLDGQRPQHF
TRBV7-6,TRBD1,TRBJ1-1,few,TGTGCCAGCAGCTTGGGGACAGGGGTGGCTTTCTTT,CASSLGTGVAFF
TRBV7-4,-,TRBJ1-2,-,TGTGCCAGCAGCTACGACAGGACTTATGGCTACACCTTC,CASSYDRTYGYTF
TRBV7-6,TRBD2,TRBJ2-1,many,TGTGCCAGCAGCCGGATAGCGGGGGGTTTCGATGAGCAGTTCTTC,CASSRIAGGFDEQFF
TRBV7-9,TRBD1,TRBJ1-2,-,TGTGCCAGCAGCGTACCGGGACAGGGGGGTTTTGGCTACACCTTC,CASSVPGQGGFGYTF
TRBV7-8,-,TRBJ1-3,few,TGTGCCAGCAGCATAATGGGGGGAAACACCATATATTTT,CASSIMGGNTIYF
TRBV7-2,TRBD2,TRBJ2-1,few,TGTGCCAGCAGCCCCATGGATGCGGGGGGTCTCTCCAATGAGCAGTTCTTC,CASSPMDAGGLSNEQFF
TRBV20-1,-,TRBJ2-3,-,TGCAGTGCTAGTGGTCGGTGGGATACGCAGTATTTT,CSASGRWDTQYF
TRBV7-9,-,TRBJ2-1,few,TGTGCCAGCACCTTGGCGGGGGCCGTAACCTACAATGAGCAGTTCTTC,CASTLAGAVTYNEQFF
TRBV10-3,TRBD1,TRBJ1-2,few,TGTGCCATCAGTGATAATACAGGGGCCTATGGCTACACCTTC,CAISDNTGAYGYTF
TRBV7-9,-,TRBJ2-5,-,TGTGCCAGCAGCTTAGTGGGAGGTATGGGGACCCAGTACTTC,CASSLVGGMGTQYF